This passage covers 8 T cell receptor beta chains from one sample sequenced in a study of blood T cell repertoires in COVID-19. Only in-frame clones appear in the TCRdb table, and some are missing; sequencing was by immunoSEQ multiplex PCR. The sample gives about 47,000 clones, 88% of which show up once; about 2.9% is in the top ten. Sequenced material: peripheral blood. The source of these receptors is a man aged 45-65 years with active COVID-19.

The V gene is TRBV2, the J gene TRBJ1-6; D call uncertain. V lost 8 bases and J 7 bases, leaving 12 bases between the germline ends. The CDR3 covers 13 residues. CDR1 and CDR2 (germline): SNHLY, FYNNEI. Here the CDR3 DNA reads TGTGCCAGCTCCGGGGTCCTGAATTCACCCCTCCACTTT. As protein: CASSGVLNSPLHF.

The V gene is TRBV9, the J gene TRBJ2-3; the match to TRBD2 covers 7 bases. Trimming took 0 bases from V and 5 from J; bases not matched to a gene: 6. CDR3 size: 15 residues. CDR1 is SGDLS, CDR2 YYNGEE, per germline. The CDR3 sequence: CASSVVGGRGDTQYF. As DNA, the CDR3 is TGTGCCAGCAGCGTAGTCGGCGGGAGAGGAGATACGCAGTATTTT.

The chain joins TRBV5-5 to TRBJ2-1; 9 bases match TRBD1. V shed 6 bases, J shed 4 bases, and the junction held 5 bases outside the gene matches. CDR3 length: 14 residues. CDR1 SGHKS and CDR2 YYEKEE come from the germline V gene (reference sequence). CDR3 nucleotides: TGTGCCAGCACCGCGACAGGGGGGTACAATGAGCAGTTCTTC. Its translation: CASTATGGYNEQFF.

The chain links TRBV24-1 to TRBJ2-3, with 12 bases that match TRBD2. CDR3 length: 16 amino acids. After removal of 5 bases from V and 4 bases from J, the junction contained 6 bases not matched to a gene. Looked up from germline, CDR1 is KGHDR and CDR2 is SFDVKD. The CDR3 region is CATSAPSGGAADTQYF. The CDR3 bases are TGTGCCACCAGTGCTCCTAGCGGGGGGGCAGCAGATACGCAGTATTTT.

V usage is TRBV18 and J usage is TRBJ2-5, with D unclear. V was clipped by 6 bases and J by 3 bases, with 14 bases between them. The CDR3 loop spans 14 amino acids. Germline values: CDR1 KGHSH, CDR2 LQKENI. The CDR3 DNA sequence: TGTGCCAGCTCCCGTCAAGTAAGCGAAGAGACCCAGTACTTC. It codes for CASSRQVSEETQYF. Full variable domain (outside the CDR3, taken from reference TRBV18 and TRBJ2-5): NAGVMQNPRHLVRRRGQEARLRCSPMKGHSHVYWYRQLPEEGLKFMVYLQKENIIDESGMPKERFSAEFPKEGPSILRIQQVVRGDSAAYFCASSRQVSEETQYFGPGTRLLVL.

The chain carries TRBV6-2 or TRBV6-3 and TRBJ2-3; D is unclear. The V gene's germline CDR1 is MNHEY and CDR2 SVGEGT. V lost 5 bases and J lost 3, with 3 bases in between. The CDR3 is made up of 11 amino acids. The CDR3 nucleotides are TGTGCCAGCAGTCAAACAGATACGCAGTATTTT. It translates to CASSQTDTQYF.

The chain links TRBV19 to TRBJ1-5; maybe TRBD1 (5 bases). Per germline, CDR1 LNHDA and CDR2 SQIVND (reference sequence). The CDR3 runs 15 residues. Trimming shortened V by 4 bases and J by 5 bases, and 15 bases separated the two germline ends. The DNA of the CDR3 is TGTGCCAGTAGTAGACGGCAGGGAGGATATCAGCCCCAGCATTTT. It specifies CASSRRQGGYQPQHF.

The chain links TRBV7-2 to TRBJ1-3; a weak D match, TRBD1 (6 bases). This CDR3 spans 16 amino acids. CDR1 and CDR2 (germline): SGHTA, FQGNSA. Deletions cut 4 bases from V and 0 bases from J, with 13 bases between. The CDR3 nucleotides read TGTGCCAGCAGCTATACCGACAGGAGCTCTGGAAACACCATATATTTT. It yields the protein CASSYTDRSSGNTIYF. The full variable domain, completed using reference TRBV7-2 and TRBJ1-3, is GAGVSQSPSNKVTEKGKDVELRCDPISGHTALYWYRQSLGQGLEFLIYFQGNSAPDKSGLPSDRFSAERTGGSVSTLTIQRTQQEDSAVYLCASSYTDRSSGNTIYFGEGSWLTVV.